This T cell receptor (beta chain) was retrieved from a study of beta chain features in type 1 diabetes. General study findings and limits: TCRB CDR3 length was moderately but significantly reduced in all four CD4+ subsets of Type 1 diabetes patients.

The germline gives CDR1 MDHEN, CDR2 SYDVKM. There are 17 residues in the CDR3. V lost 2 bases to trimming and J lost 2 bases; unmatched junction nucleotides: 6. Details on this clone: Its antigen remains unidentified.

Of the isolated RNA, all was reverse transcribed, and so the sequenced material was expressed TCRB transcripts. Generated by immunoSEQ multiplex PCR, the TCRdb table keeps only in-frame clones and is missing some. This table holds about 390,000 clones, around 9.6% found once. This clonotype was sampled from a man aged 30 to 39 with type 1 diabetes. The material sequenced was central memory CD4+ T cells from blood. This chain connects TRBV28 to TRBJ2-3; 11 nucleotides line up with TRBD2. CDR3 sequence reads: CASSLGGTSGNTDTQYF. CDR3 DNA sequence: TGTGCCAGCAGTTTAGGGGGGACTAGCGGAAACACAGATACGCAGTATTTT.